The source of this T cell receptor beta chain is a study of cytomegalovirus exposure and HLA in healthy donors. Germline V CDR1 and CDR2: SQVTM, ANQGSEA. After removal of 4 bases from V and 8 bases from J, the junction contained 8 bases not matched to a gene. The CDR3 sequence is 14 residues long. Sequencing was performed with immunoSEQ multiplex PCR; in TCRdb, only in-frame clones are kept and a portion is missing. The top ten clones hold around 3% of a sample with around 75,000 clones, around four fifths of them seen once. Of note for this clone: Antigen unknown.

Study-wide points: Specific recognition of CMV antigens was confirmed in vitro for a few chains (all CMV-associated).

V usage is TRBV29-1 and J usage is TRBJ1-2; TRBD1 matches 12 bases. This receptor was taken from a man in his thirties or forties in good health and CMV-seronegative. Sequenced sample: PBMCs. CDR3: CSVGAGTGGRGYTF. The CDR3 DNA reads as TGCAGCGTTGGGGCGGGGACAGGGGGCCGGGGCTACACCTTC.